The source of this TCR beta chain is a study of cytomegalovirus exposure and HLA in healthy donors. The germline CDR1 and CDR2 sequences are MNHEY and SMNVEV (reference sequence). The CDR3 runs to 16 residues. V lost 5 bases to trimming and J lost 2 bases; unmatched junction nucleotides: 10. The PCR was carried out with 60 Vbeta primers and 13 Jbeta primers. Sequencing was performed with immunoSEQ multiplex PCR; in TCRdb, only in-frame clones are kept and a portion is missing. The repertoire includes about 110,000 clones, approximately 78% of them detected once, and roughly a fifth sits in the top ten.

The sample consisted of PBMCs. The TCR sequence derives from a man aged 25-40 years in good health and CMV-seropositive. The J gene is TRBJ2-3, the V gene TRBV27, with 7 bases fitting TRBD2. The CDR3 bases are TGTGCCAGCAGTCCCGATCTCGGGGGGACCACAGATACGCAGTATTTT. Protein: CASSPDLGGTTDTQYF.